This T cell receptor (beta chain) was observed in a study of blood T cell repertoires in COVID-19. The method was immunoSEQ multiplex PCR; TCRdb's version includes in-frame clones alone and lacks a portion of them. The table records about 36,000 clones, about 81% of them present only once. The TCR sequence derives from a human donor in a cohort sampled during active or convalescent COVID-19. The donor label of this sample is uncertain. Sequences were obtained from peripheral blood.

CDR3 DNA: TGTGCCAGCAGCCAGGACAGGGGACAGAAACTGTTTTTT. Its protein is CASSQDRGQKLFF. V gene TRBV14 combines with J gene TRBJ1-4; TRBD1 agrees at 9 bases. The CDR3 is 13 residues long. Losses at the gene ends were 3 bases for V and 11 bases for J; bases not matched to a gene: 4. From germline, CDR1 is SGHDN and CDR2 FVKESK.